Listed here are 25 T cell receptor beta chains from one sample, sequenced in a study of cytomegalovirus exposure and HLA in healthy donors. It was with 60 Vbeta and 13 Jbeta primers that the PCR ran. Clones were read by immunoSEQ multiplex PCR, and TCRdb kept only the in-frame ones, dropping some. The sample includes some 120,000 clones, over 8% seen only once; the top ten take 4.5% to 5.5%. The sample was PBMCs. All receptors come from a man aged 35-49 years in good health and CMV-seronegative.

For the CDR3, the DNA is TGTGCCAGTAGTCTATCAACAGGGAGCCCTAGTTCACCCCTCCACTTT. Amino acids: CASSLSTGSPSSPLHF. The V and J genes are TRBV19 and TRBJ1-6; D is possibly TRBD1 (6 bases). The CDR3 consists of 16 residues. The ends were cut back, 5 bases at V and 9 bases at J, with 20 bases in the middle. Germline lookup yields CDR1 LNHDA and CDR2 SQIVND (reference sequence).

V and J are TRBV30 and TRBJ2-6; 7 bases align to TRBD1. V shed 3 bases and J 4 bases; nucleotides not matched to a gene: 3. Germline assignment: CDR1 GTSNPN and CDR2 SVGIG (reference sequence). This CDR3 is 14 amino acids long. For the CDR3, the DNA is TGTGCCTGGAGCACAGGGGTAGGGGCCAACGTCCTGACTTTC. Translated: CAWSTGVGANVLTF.

The J gene is TRBJ2-3, the V gene TRBV29-1; 13 positions match TRBD2. The CDR3 has 21 residues. Germline V gene data show CDR1 as SQVTM and CDR2 as ANQGSEA. Trimming cost V 2 bases and J 5 bases; bases outside gene matches: 22. Written as DNA, the CDR3 is TGCAGCGTTGAACTCCCGGGAGCGGTAGGACTAGCGGGGGTCGCGGGAGATACGCAGTATTTT. This gives the protein CSVELPGAVGLAGVAGDTQYF.

This chain connects TRBV5-6 to TRBJ2-4; TRBD2 might be the D (6 bases). V shed 2 bases and J shed 7 bases, with 22 bases lying between them. The V gene's germline CDR1 is SGHDT and CDR2 YYEEEE. This CDR3 has 17 residues. The CDR3: CASSFGTVTRKMNIQYF. The CDR3 region has the DNA TGTGCCAGCAGCTTTGGTACAGTGACTAGAAAGATGAACATTCAGTACTTC.

This clone was recorded a few times. The chain carries TRBV2 and TRBJ2-7; tentatively, D is TRBD1 (5 bases). There are 14 residues in the CDR3. The V gene lost 6 bases and the J gene lost 1 base, with 13 bases spanning the gap. Germline values: CDR1 SNHLY, CDR2 FYNNEI. CDR3 region: CASRVVGHSYEQYF. CDR3 nucleotides: TGTGCCAGCAGAGTCGTCGGACATTCCTACGAGCAGTACTTC.

The rearrangement joins TRBV2 to TRBJ2-7; 11 nucleotides agree with TRBD2. CDR3 length: 15 amino acids. With V trimmed by 5 bases and J by 2 bases, 5 bases remained unmatched. Germline CDR1 is SNHLY and CDR2 is FYNNEI. CDR3 loop: CASSSGTSGTYEQYF. The CDR3 region has the DNA TGTGCCAGCAGTTCCGGGACTAGCGGAACCTACGAGCAGTACTTC.

This clone has a handful of counts. J is TRBJ2-3 and V is TRBV5-6; TRBD1 matches at 10 bases. J lost 3 bases, V lost 4 bases, and 5 bases had no gene match. The CDR3 runs 15 residues. CDR1 is SGHDT and CDR2 is YYEEEE in the germline V gene. The CDR3 DNA reads as TGTGCCAGCAGCGCCGGGACAGGGGCGACAGATACGCAGTATTTT. Translation gives CASSAGTGATDTQYF.

This clone was recorded a few times. The chain combines TRBV9 with TRBJ2-3; D is ambiguous. Looked up from germline, CDR1 is SGDLS and CDR2 is YYNGEE. V gave up 3 bases and J gave up 2 bases, with 13 bases separating them. CDR3 size: 15 residues. CDR3: CASSDQIAITDTQYF. CDR3 DNA sequence: TGTGCCAGCAGCGATCAAATAGCCATCACAGATACGCAGTATTTT.

This clone was found a few times. This rearrangement joins TRBV13 to TRBJ2-3; 9 bases agree with TRBD2. Germline CDR1 is PRHDT and CDR2 is FYEKMQ (reference sequence). This CDR3 region has 14 residues. V lost 7 bases and J lost 3; bases outside the gene matches: 5. The DNA of the CDR3 is TGTGCCAGCACGCGGGGGGGGAGGACAGATACGCAGTATTTT. Translated: CASTRGGRTDTQYF. Looking up the rest from reference TRBV13 and TRBJ2-3 gives the full variable domain: AAGVIQSPRHLIKEKRETATLKCYPIPRHDTVYWYQQGPGQDPQFLISFYEKMQSDKGSIPDRFSAQQFSDYHSELNMSSLELGDSALYFCASTRGGRTDTQYFGPGTRLTVL.

This clone was seen a handful of times. CDR3 coding DNA: TGTGCCAGCAGTGCGTTTATTATTTGGGAGGCGAACACTGAAGCTTTCTTT. Protein: CASSAFIIWEANTEAFF. The chain joins TRBV2 to TRBJ1-1; no definite D call. There are 17 residues in the CDR3. The germline CDR1 and CDR2 sequences are SNHLY and FYNNEI. Between the trimmed V and J ends, which lost 4 bases and 1 base, there was a span of 19 bases.

The CDR3 spells CASSVETSGETQYF. The CDR3 DNA follows: TGTGCCAGCAGCGTAGAAACCTCCGGGGAGACCCAGTACTTC. J is TRBJ2-5 and V is TRBV9; D not certain. The germline V and J ends were trimmed by 0 bases and 5 bases, with 11 bases remaining between them. The CDR3 totals 14 residues. Germline CDR1 reads SGDLS; CDR2 reads YYNGEE.

The chain is built from TRBV4-3 and TRBJ1-2; 7 positions match TRBD1. This CDR3 is built from 17 residues. Unmatched junction bases numbered 11, after V lost 0 bases and J lost 4 bases. The germline gives CDR1 LGHNA, CDR2 YSLEER. The DNA of the CDR3 is TGCGCCAGCAGCCAAGATCCAGGGACAGATAACATCTATGGCTACACCTTC. Translating it yields CASSQDPGTDNIYGYTF.

This chain connects TRBV9 to TRBJ2-7; 7 positions match TRBD1. V lost 0 bases, J lost 6 bases, and 9 bases stayed unmatched. This CDR3 region has 15 residues. Per the germline V gene, CDR1 is SGDLS and CDR2 is YYNGEE. This CDR3 reads CASSVGYRDSSEQYF. CDR3 in DNA: TGTGCCAGCAGCGTAGGGTACAGGGACAGCTCCGAGCAGTACTTC.

The chain is built from TRBV14 and TRBJ2-6; 9 nucleotides match TRBD1. The V and J ends lost 1 base and 2 bases, in that order; junction bases with no gene match: 9. This CDR3 contains 19 residues. The germline V gene encodes CDR1 SGHDN and CDR2 FVKESK. CDR3 protein: CASSQAWRQGGPGANVLTF. CDR3 bases: TGTGCCAGCAGCCAAGCCTGGCGACAGGGGGGGCCTGGGGCCAACGTCCTGACTTTC. Full variable domain (remainder filled in from reference TRBV14 and TRBJ2-6): EAGVTQFPSHSVIEKGQTVTLRCDPISGHDNLYWYRRVMGKEIKFLLHFVKESKQDESGMPNNRFLAERTGGTYSTLKVQPAELEDSGVYFCASSQAWRQGGPGANVLTFGAGSRLTVL.

This clone appeared a few times. The rearrangement links TRBV19 to TRBJ1-5; possible D gene TRBD1, 5 bases. This CDR3 comprises 17 residues. V was cut by 1 base and J by 0 bases, with 13 bases left in between. The V gene's germline CDR1 is LNHDA and CDR2 SQIVND (reference sequence). CDR3 region: CASSIARGGYSNQPQHF. CDR3 sequence (DNA): TGTGCCAGTAGTATAGCCCGGGGGGGGTATAGCAATCAGCCCCAGCATTTT.

This clone was recorded a few times. V gene TRBV5-1 combines with J gene TRBJ2-3; the match to TRBD2 covers 7 bases. The CDR3 extends over 15 amino acids. CDR1 SGHRS and CDR2 YFSETQ come from the germline V gene. V lost 3 bases to trimming and J lost 2 bases; unmatched junction nucleotides: 6. CDR3 loop: CASSSGGGLTDTQYF. The CDR3 DNA reads as TGCGCCAGCAGCTCTGGCGGGGGTCTCACAGATACGCAGTATTTT.

J is TRBJ2-3 and V is TRBV6-1; weak D call: TRBD1 (6 bases). V gave up 8 bases and J gave up 10 bases, with 19 bases separating them. The CDR3 has 13 residues. CDR1 is MNHNS, CDR2 SASEGT, per germline. In DNA form, the CDR3 reads TGTGCCAGCCTTCCCGAGCCAGGGGTACCGCAGTATTTT. Amino acid sequence: CASLPEPGVPQYF.

This clone was found a few times. The chain recombines TRBV2 with TRBJ1-2; 8 positions agree with TRBD1. V shed 9 bases and J 9 bases; nucleotides not matched to a gene: 18. The CDR3 is made up of 15 amino acids. Germline V gives CDR1 SNHLY, CDR2 FYNNEI. The chain's CDR3 is CASTLEGQATLRYTF. CDR3 DNA sequence: TGTGCCAGTACACTGGAGGGACAGGCAACGCTGCGCTACACCTTC.

The V and J genes are TRBV19 and TRBJ1-6, with D possibly TRBD1 on 6 matching bases. The V gene's germline CDR1 is LNHDA and CDR2 SQIVND (reference sequence). Trimming took 5 bases from V and 6 from J, leaving 17 bases between them. CDR3 length: 16 residues. CDR3 loop: CASSPRDISLNSPLHF. The CDR3 DNA follows: TGTGCCAGTAGTCCCCGGGACATCTCCCTTAATTCACCCCTCCACTTT.

The table lists this clone with a few counts. The chain couples TRBV2 to TRBJ2-7; weak D call: TRBD1 (6 bases). The CDR3 covers 13 residues. CDR1 SNHLY and CDR2 FYNNEI come from the germline V gene. Between the trimmed V and J ends, which lost 6 bases and 3 bases, there was a span of 12 bases. CDR3 protein: CASSRLQGYEQYF. The DNA of the CDR3 is TGTGCCAGCAGCAGACTACAGGGCTACGAGCAGTACTTC.

The sample holds a few counts of this clone. V and J are TRBV6-1 and TRBJ2-1, with no clear D. Germline values: CDR1 MNHNS, CDR2 SASEGT. The CDR3 runs 15 residues. V gave up 2 bases and J gave up 2 bases, with 10 bases separating them. CDR3 loop: CASSEQYEPYNEQFF. Here the CDR3 DNA reads TGTGCCAGCAGTGAACAGTATGAACCCTACAATGAGCAGTTCTTC.

This clone was counted a few times. This CDR3 fails to terminate in the conserved phenylalanine or tryptophan, so it likely reflects a read error. The chain uses TRBV7-8 and TRBJ1-1; TRBD1 matches at 7 bases. The V gene's germline CDR1 is SGHVS and CDR2 FQNEAQ. The CDR3 has 13 residues. In nucleotides, the CDR3 is TGTGACAGAACCCAGACAGGGTACACTGAAGCTTTCGTT. It specifies CDRTQTGYTEAFV.

This clone has only a few counts. V usage is TRBV9 and J usage is TRBJ1-6; D remains unclear. Germline CDR1 SGDLS, CDR2 YYNGEE. Trimming left V 0 bases short and J 6 bases short, with 13 bases between. The length of the CDR3 is 16 residues. As DNA, the CDR3 is TGTGCCAGCAGCGTAGAGGGAGGGTCAGCTAATTCACCCCTCCACTTT. Its protein is CASSVEGGSANSPLHF.

This clone was seen a few times. V gene TRBV7-9 combines with J gene TRBJ2-1; possibly TRBD1 for D (6 bases). Germline V gene sequence: CDR1 SEHNR, CDR2 FQNEAQ (reference sequence). This CDR3 spans 16 amino acids. V was trimmed by 3 bases and J by 10 bases, leaving 22 bases between them. Written as DNA, the CDR3 is TGTGCCAGCAGCTTTTACGCGATAAGGGGGATTGGGGAGCAGTTCTTC. Protein sequence: CASSFYAIRGIGEQFF.

This clone has only a few counts. The J gene is TRBJ1-3, the V gene TRBV9; D gene uncertain. The CDR3 is 13 residues long. Trimming left V 4 bases short and J 5 bases short, with 10 bases between. Germline CDR1 is SGDLS and CDR2 is YYNGEE. This CDR3 reads CASSPSTRNTIYF. CDR3 coding DNA: TGTGCCAGCAGCCCCTCGACTCGAAACACCATATATTTT.